This passage covers 26 T cell receptor beta chains from one sample sequenced in a study of shared T cell receptors in the human thymus. Here immunoSEQ multiplex PCR was the method, and the copy in TCRdb shows in-frame clones only, minus some. Of 600,000 to 900,000 clones in the sample, 75% to 90% were seen once. The same data also went into a second study, on human thymus T cells.

Specimen: thymocytes. Receptors originate from a girl less than two years old with a congenital heart defect.

The chain uses TRBV4-2 and TRBJ2-5; 8 positions agree with TRBD2. There are 15 residues in the CDR3. V dropped 1 base and J dropped 5; count of bases not matched to a gene: 6. The germline CDR1 and CDR2 sequences are LGHNA and YNFKEQ. DNA of the CDR3: TGTGCCAGCAGCCAAGGGACTAGCCCCCAGGAGACCCAGTACTTC. It codes for CASSQGTSPQETQYF.

V and J are TRBV5-4 and TRBJ2-3; weak D call: TRBD2 (5 bases). The germline CDR1 and CDR2 sequences are SGHNT and YYREEE (reference sequence). The ends were cut back, 1 base at V and 6 bases at J, with 9 bases in the middle. The CDR3 spans 13 residues. The CDR3 protein is CASSLLGEDTQYF. The CDR3 DNA reads as TGTGCCAGCAGCTTGTTGGGAGAGGATACGCAGTATTTT.

In regard to this clone: The sample has other DNA sequences that encode this CDR3 too. This sequence joins TRBV2 and TRBJ1-6, with 7 bases fitting TRBD1. V lost 3 bases and J lost 5; bases outside the gene matches: 7. The CDR3 extends over 16 amino acids. Germline-derived CDR1 and CDR2 are SNHLY and FYNNEI. DNA of the CDR3: TGTGCCAGCAGTGAGGACCACAGGGGCCATAATTCACCCCTCCACTTT. Its translation: CASSEDHRGHNSPLHF.

The V gene is TRBV5-1, the J gene TRBJ2-2; 11 bases match TRBD2. CDR3 length: 16 residues. CDR1 is SGHRS and CDR2 is YFSETQ in the germline V gene. V shed 0 bases and J 6 bases; nucleotides not matched to a gene: 4. DNA for the CDR3: TGCGCCAGCAGCTTGGGGTCGGGACTAGCGGCCGGGGAGCTGTTTTTT. Encoded protein: CASSLGSGLAAGELFF.

The gene calls are TRBV4-1 and TRBJ1-5; tentative D call: TRBD1 (5 bases). Looked up from germline, CDR1 is MGHRA and CDR2 is YSYEKL. V lost 0 bases and J lost 6, with 9 bases in between. The CDR3 covers 14 residues. DNA for the CDR3: TGCGCCAGCAGCCAAGATCCGGGGGGTCAGCCCCAGCATTTT. It codes for CASSQDPGGQPQHF.

The V and J genes are TRBV2 and TRBJ1-5; 9 bases fit TRBD1. V shed 6 bases, J shed 7 bases, and the junction held 19 bases outside the gene matches. The CDR3 consists of 18 residues. Germline V gives CDR1 SNHLY, CDR2 FYNNEI. The DNA for the CDR3 is TGTGCCAGCAGCGAACGGGGGGCGGACAGGGGCGGTGGGCAGCCCCAGCATTTT. Its translation: CASSERGADRGGGQPQHF.

This chain joins TRBV28 and TRBJ2-5; D possibly corresponds to TRBD2 (6 bases). Deletions cut 5 bases from V and 4 bases from J, with 20 bases between. Per germline, CDR1 MDHEN and CDR2 SYDVKM. The CDR3 runs to 16 residues. The CDR3 region is CASSGRGVVLGETQYF. The CDR3, as DNA: TGTGCCAGCAGTGGGCGGGGAGTAGTTTTGGGAGAGACCCAGTACTTC. Combining the CDR3 with reference TRBV28 and TRBJ2-5 gives the whole variable domain DVKVTQSSRYLVKRTGEKVFLECVQDMDHENMFWYRQDPGLGLRLIYFSYDVKMKEKGDIPEGYSVSREKKERFSLILESASTNQTSMYLCASSGRGVVLGETQYFGPGTRLLVL.

This clone appeared a few times. CDR3 bases: TGTGCCAGCAGCAGGAAGGGTAGCGGGGGGGCTGAGCAGTTCTTC. Its protein is CASSRKGSGGAEQFF. The chain joins TRBV5-6 to TRBJ2-1, with TRBD2 identical over 11 bases. Looked up from germline, CDR1 is SGHDT and CDR2 is YYEEEE. The CDR3 sequence is 15 residues long. After removal of 4 bases from V and 9 bases from J, the junction contained 9 bases not matched to a gene.

This sequence joins TRBV10-3 and TRBJ2-3; 13 bases fit TRBD2. Germline V gives CDR1 ENHRY, CDR2 SYGVKD. This CDR3 spans 15 amino acids. J was trimmed by 0 bases and V by 8 bases; bases with no gene match: 2. CDR3 in amino acids: CAIGGLAGSTDTQYF. In nucleotides, the CDR3 is TGTGCCATCGGGGGACTAGCGGGAAGCACAGATACGCAGTATTTT.

The rearrangement links TRBV5-6 to TRBJ2-4, with a possible D match to TRBD1 (5 bases). The V gene's germline CDR1 is SGHDT and CDR2 YYEEEE. The CDR3 consists of 15 residues. V was cut by 7 bases and J by 0 bases, with 14 bases left in between. The CDR3, as DNA: TGTGCCAGCTTCTCCCAGACAGTAGCCAAAAACATTCAGTACTTC. Amino acids: CASFSQTVAKNIQYF. Based on the CDR3 plus reference TRBV5-6 and TRBJ2-4, the full variable domain is DAGVTQSPTHLIKTRGQQVTLRCSPKSGHDTVSWYQQALGQGPQFIFQYYEEEERQRGNFPDRFSGHQFPNYSSELNVNALLLGDSALYLCASFSQTVAKNIQYFGAGTRLSVL.

This rearrangement joins TRBV5-8 to TRBJ1-2; D not certain. CDR3 length: 12 amino acids. V lost 4 bases to trimming and J lost 5 bases, with 9 bases between them. Germline loops: CDR1 SGHTS, CDR2 YDEGEE. The CDR3 loop reads CASSPFKYGYTF. The CDR3 DNA reads TGTGCCAGCAGCCCTTTTAAATATGGCTACACCTTC. Full variable domain (outside the CDR3, taken from reference TRBV5-8 and TRBJ1-2): EAGVTQSPTHLIKTRGQQATLRCSPISGHTSVYWYQQALGLGLQFLLWYDEGEERNRGNFPPRFSGRQFPNYSSELNVNALELEDSALYLCASSPFKYGYTFGSGTRLTVV.

A few counts support this clone. The V and J genes are TRBV30 and TRBJ1-4; D uncertain. The germline gives CDR1 GTSNPN, CDR2 SVGIG (reference sequence). Trimming removed 3 bases at V and 1 base at J, with 9 bases between. The CDR3 contains 14 residues. The CDR3 nucleotides read TGTGCCTGGAGCCCTCTCGGAACTAATGAAAAACTGTTTTTT. It translates to CAWSPLGTNEKLFF.

The chain links TRBV18 to TRBJ1-1, with D unclear. Germline loops: CDR1 KGHSH, CDR2 LQKENI. This CDR3 spans 14 amino acids. V shed 1 base and J shed 1 base, with 7 bases lying between them. CDR3 sequence: CASSPRTENTEAFF. CDR3 coding DNA: TGTGCCAGCTCACCACGAACAGAGAACACTGAAGCTTTCTTT.

The J gene is TRBJ1-2, the V gene TRBV6-6, with TRBD1 as a possible D gene (6 bases). The CDR3 extends over 14 amino acids. The V end lost 4 bases, the J end lost 2 bases, and 11 bases lay between the germline ends. In germline, CDR1 is MNHNY, CDR2 SVGAGI (reference sequence). This CDR3 reads CASSSFTGNYGYTF. In nucleotides, the CDR3 is TGTGCCAGCAGTTCCTTTACAGGGAACTATGGCTACACCTTC.

CDR3 amino acids: CASSSSARPPGEQFF. The DNA of the CDR3 is TGTGCCAGCAGCTCATCGGCTAGACCTCCTGGTGAGCAGTTCTTC. V is TRBV7-9 and J is TRBJ2-1, with D unclear. The germline V gene has CDR1 SEHNR and CDR2 FQNEAQ (reference sequence). This CDR3 has 15 residues. V dropped 4 bases and J dropped 9 bases, with 19 bases sitting between them.

V usage is TRBV6-1 and J usage is TRBJ2-3; 10 nucleotides agree with TRBD1. Germline assignment: CDR1 MNHNS and CDR2 SASEGT. The junction had 4 bases not matched to a gene; V was cut back by 3 bases and J by 4 bases. This CDR3 spans 15 amino acids. The chain's CDR3 is CASSDGDRGSDTQYF. For the CDR3, the DNA is TGTGCCAGCAGTGACGGGGACAGGGGATCAGATACGCAGTATTTT.

V usage is TRBV28 and J usage is TRBJ1-5; tentative D call: TRBD1 (5 bases). The CDR3 consists of 17 residues. V was trimmed by 5 bases and J by 2 bases, leaving 19 bases between them. Germline V gene lookup returns CDR1 MDHEN and CDR2 SYDVKM. Here the CDR3 reads CASSPTQGSECNQPQHF. In DNA form, the CDR3 reads TGTGCCAGCAGTCCCACCCAGGGCTCCGAATGCAATCAGCCCCAGCATTTT.

V and J are TRBV14 and TRBJ2-7; TRBD2 is a possible D gene (5 bases). V was pared by 0 bases and J by 6 bases, with 9 bases between. The CDR3 totals 13 residues. The V gene's germline CDR1 is SGHDN and CDR2 FVKESK. The CDR3 nucleotides read TGTGCCAGCAGCCAAGATCGACGGGGCGAGCAGTACTTC. Translating it yields CASSQDRRGEQYF.

The V gene is TRBV27, the J gene TRBJ2-7; a weak D match, TRBD1 (6 bases). CDR1 MNHEY and CDR2 SMNVEV come from the germline V gene (reference sequence). There are 13 residues in the CDR3. Between the trimmed V and J ends, which lost 7 bases and 3 bases, there was a span of 13 bases. CDR3: CASKKDRHYEQYF. CDR3 DNA: TGTGCCAGCAAAAAGGACAGACACTACGAGCAGTACTTC.

The chain's CDR3 is CASSQAGTGNQPQHF. The CDR3 DNA is TGCGCCAGCAGCCAAGCTGGGACAGGTAATCAGCCCCAGCATTTT. The chain couples TRBV4-1 to TRBJ1-5, with 8 bases fitting TRBD1. Trimming cost V 1 base and J 4 bases; bases outside gene matches: 3. Germline CDR1 reads MGHRA; CDR2 reads YSYEKL. The CDR3 is 15 amino acids.

The genes are TRBV5-4 and TRBJ2-1; weak D call: TRBD2 (7 bases). The CDR3 consists of 18 residues. The V gene lost 7 bases and the J gene lost 5 bases, with 28 bases spanning the gap. Germline V lookup: CDR1 SGHNT, CDR2 YYREEE (reference sequence). The CDR3 reads CASSRGGGAGVANNEQFF. Here the CDR3 DNA reads TGTGCCAGCTCCAGAGGAGGGGGTGCGGGGGTAGCTAACAATGAGCAGTTCTTC.

This clone has just one count. The chain employs TRBV4-3 and TRBJ2-1, with a tentative D call TRBD2 (6 bases). From germline, CDR1 is LGHNA and CDR2 YSLEER. The CDR3 extends over 12 amino acids. Trimming took off 4 bases at V and 9 bases at J, with 10 bases between the two ends. The CDR3 nucleotides are TGCGCCAGCAGCCGACTAGGATGTGAGCAGTTCTTC. Amino acid sequence: CASSRLGCEQFF.

This clone was found once. This chain links TRBV13 with TRBJ1-6; 8 bases line up with TRBD1. Germline CDR1 reads PRHDT; CDR2 reads FYEKMQ (reference sequence). The CDR3 consists of 13 residues. V dropped 5 bases and J dropped 10; count of bases not matched to a gene: 4. CDR3 nucleotide sequence: TGTGCCAGCAGCAAGGACAGGGAATCACCCCTCCACTTT. Translation gives CASSKDRESPLHF. The entire variable domain, with the rest obtained from reference TRBV13 and TRBJ1-6, is as follows: AAGVIQSPRHLIKEKRETATLKCYPIPRHDTVYWYQQGPGQDPQFLISFYEKMQSDKGSIPDRFSAQQFSDYHSELNMSSLELGDSALYFCASSKDRESPLHFGNGTRLTVT.

The chain carries TRBV6-1 and TRBJ2-7; possible D gene TRBD2, 5 bases. V gave up 1 base and J gave up 1 base, with 14 bases separating them. The CDR3 length is 16 residues. Germline V lookup: CDR1 MNHNS, CDR2 SASEGT. The CDR3 loop reads CASSEDRGSSSYEQYF. DNA of the CDR3: TGTGCCAGCAGTGAAGACCGCGGGTCAAGTTCCTACGAGCAGTACTTC.

The J gene is TRBJ2-2, the V gene TRBV11-2; 12 nucleotides line up with TRBD2. Germline V gene data show CDR1 as SGHAT and CDR2 as FQNNGV. The length of the CDR3 is 19 residues. With V trimmed by 1 base and J by 3 bases, 9 bases remained unmatched. In DNA, the CDR3 is TGTGCCAGCAGCTTAGTCCGGCTAGCGGGGGGGCGGGACACCGGGGAGCTGTTTTTT. This encodes CASSLVRLAGGRDTGELFF.

This clone came up a few times. The V gene is TRBV2, the J gene TRBJ1-5, with 7 bases lining up with TRBD1. V shed 3 bases and J 7 bases; nucleotides not matched to a gene: 9. The CDR3 extends over 15 amino acids. CDR1 is SNHLY and CDR2 is FYNNEI in the germline V gene. The CDR3 DNA reads as TGTGCCAGCAGTGACGGAGACAGGGCAGGCCAGCCCCAGCATTTT. It encodes CASSDGDRAGQPQHF.